This is a list of T cell receptor beta chains from one sample in a study of shared T cell receptors in the human thymus. Clones were sequenced by immunoSEQ multiplex PCR, and TCRdb holds only the in-frame ones, with some missing. The table shows 720,000 or so clones, with roughly 85% occurring only once. These data were likewise used in another study, on human thymus T cells.

The source material was thymocytes. These receptors were taken from a girl in the first two years of life with a congenital heart defect. The CDR3 runs from the conserved cysteine through the conserved F or W. The order of the fields is V gene, J gene, clone size, D gene, CDR3 DNA, CDR3 protein. A D gene is named only where the DNA matches it firmly. Size tells how often a clone was seen (once, few, many) or the class of an expanded clone, and some rows leave it out.

V gene: TRBV5-1
J gene: TRBJ1-2
clone size: NA
D gene: NA
CDR3 DNA: TGCGCCAGCAGCTTAGGACAAGGGGGATATGGCTACACCTTC
CDR3 protein: CASSLGQGGYGYTF

V gene: TRBV28
J gene: TRBJ2-1
clone size: NA
D gene: TRBD2
CDR3 DNA: TGTGCCAGCAGATTCCCCCCACCAGCGGGGGGGGATGAGCAGTTCTTC
CDR3 protein: CASRFPPPAGGDEQFF

V gene: TRBV6-1
J gene: TRBJ1-5
clone size: NA
D gene: NA
CDR3 DNA: TGTGCCAGCAGTGTGTGGGGGCGCGAAAGCAATCAGCCCCAGCATTTT
CDR3 protein: CASSVWGRESNQPQHF

V gene: TRBV4-1
J gene: TRBJ2-5
clone size: NA
D gene: TRBD2
CDR3 DNA: TGCGCCAGCAGCCGGCTACACCTTATAGCGGGGAGCAACGAGACCCAGTACTTC
CDR3 protein: CASSRLHLIAGSNETQYF

V gene: TRBV7-7
J gene: TRBJ2-1
clone size: NA
D gene: TRBD2
CDR3 DNA: TGTGCTAGCAGCTTACAAGCGGGGGGCGTCAATGAGCAGTTCTTC
CDR3 protein: CASSLQAGGVNEQFF

V gene: TRBV19
J gene: TRBJ1-1
clone size: NA
D gene: TRBD1
CDR3 DNA: TGTGCCAGTAGGGGACAGGGAGTGGGCACTGAAGCTTTCTTT
CDR3 protein: CASRGQGVGTEAFF

V gene: TRBV14
J gene: TRBJ1-4
clone size: NA
D gene: NA
CDR3 DNA: TGTGCCAGCAGCCAACCCGGGGCGGGGGAAAAACTGTTTTTT
CDR3 protein: CASSQPGAGEKLFF

V gene: TRBV6-1
J gene: TRBJ2-3
clone size: NA
D gene: NA
CDR3 DNA: TGTGCCAGCAGTGGAGGCGGGATTCTAGATTCGGCAGATACGCAGTATTTT
CDR3 protein: CASSGGGILDSADTQYF

V gene: TRBV19
J gene: TRBJ1-2
clone size: NA
D gene: NA
CDR3 DNA: TGTGCCAGTAGTTTGACAGGAGCTAACTATGGCTACACCTTC
CDR3 protein: CASSLTGANYGYTF

V gene: TRBV5-1
J gene: TRBJ2-7
clone size: NA
D gene: TRBD2
CDR3 DNA: TGCGCCAGCAGCTTGGGGGTTTGGCGGGGGACCGTGGACGAAGGTGGGGTTTACGAGCAGTACTTC
CDR3 protein: CASSLGVWRGTVDEGGVYEQYF

V gene: TRBV6-1
J gene: TRBJ2-3
clone size: once
D gene: TRBD1
CDR3 DNA: TGTGCCAGCAGTGAAGCAGGCCTGACAGGGGCCCAAGATACGCAGTATTTT
CDR3 protein: CASSEAGLTGAQDTQYF

V gene: TRBV10-1
J gene: TRBJ2-1
clone size: few
D gene: NA
CDR3 DNA: TGCGCCAGCAGTGAGTCGAGGATCGATGGGGGGAGGCACGATGAGCAGTTCTTC
CDR3 protein: CASSESRIDGGRHDEQFF

V gene: TRBV4-3
J gene: TRBJ2-5
clone size: NA
D gene: NA
CDR3 DNA: TGCGCCAGCTATCAGGCTCGTCTCAATAAAGAGACCCAGTACTTC
CDR3 protein: CASYQARLNKETQYF